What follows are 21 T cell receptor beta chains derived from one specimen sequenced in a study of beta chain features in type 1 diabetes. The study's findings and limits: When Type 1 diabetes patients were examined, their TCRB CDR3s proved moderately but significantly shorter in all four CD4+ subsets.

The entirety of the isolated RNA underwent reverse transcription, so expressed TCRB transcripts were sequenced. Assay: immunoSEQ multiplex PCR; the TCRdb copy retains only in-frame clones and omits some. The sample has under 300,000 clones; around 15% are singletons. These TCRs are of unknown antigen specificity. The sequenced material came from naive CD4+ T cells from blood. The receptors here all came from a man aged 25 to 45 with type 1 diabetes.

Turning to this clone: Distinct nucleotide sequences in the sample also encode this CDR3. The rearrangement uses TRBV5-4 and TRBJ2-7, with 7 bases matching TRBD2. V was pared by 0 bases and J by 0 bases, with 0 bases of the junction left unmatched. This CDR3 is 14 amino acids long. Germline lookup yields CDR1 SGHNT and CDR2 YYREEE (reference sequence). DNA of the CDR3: TGTGCCAGCAGCTTGGCGGGAGGCTCCTACGAGCAGTACTTC. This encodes CASSLAGGSYEQYF.

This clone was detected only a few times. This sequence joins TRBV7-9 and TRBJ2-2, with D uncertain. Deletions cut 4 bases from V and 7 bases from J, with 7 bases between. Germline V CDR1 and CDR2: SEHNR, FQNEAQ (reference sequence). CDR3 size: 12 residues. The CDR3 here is CASSSKDGELFF. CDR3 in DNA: TGTGCCAGCAGCTCGAAGGACGGGGAGCTGTTTTTT.

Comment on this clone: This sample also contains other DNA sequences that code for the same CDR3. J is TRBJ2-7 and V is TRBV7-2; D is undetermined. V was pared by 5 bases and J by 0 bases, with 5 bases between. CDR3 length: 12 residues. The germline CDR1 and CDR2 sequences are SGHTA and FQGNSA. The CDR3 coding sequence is TGTGCCAGCAGCCCCAACTCCTACGAGCAGTACTTC. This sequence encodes CASSPNSYEQYF.

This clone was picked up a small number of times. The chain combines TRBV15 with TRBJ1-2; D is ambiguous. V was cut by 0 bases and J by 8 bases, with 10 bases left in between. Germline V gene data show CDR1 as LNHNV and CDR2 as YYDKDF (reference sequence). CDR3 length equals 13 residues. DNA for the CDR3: TGTGCCACCAGCAGAGACGGGTATCAAGGCTACACCTTC. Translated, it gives CATSRDGYQGYTF.

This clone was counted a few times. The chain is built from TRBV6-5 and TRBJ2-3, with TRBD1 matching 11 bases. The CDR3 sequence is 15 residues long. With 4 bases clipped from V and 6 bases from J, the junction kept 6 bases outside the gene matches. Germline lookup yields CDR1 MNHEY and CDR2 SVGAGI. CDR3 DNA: TGTGCCAGCAGTTCGCGGACAGGGGGCTCGGATACGCAGTATTTT. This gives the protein CASSSRTGGSDTQYF.

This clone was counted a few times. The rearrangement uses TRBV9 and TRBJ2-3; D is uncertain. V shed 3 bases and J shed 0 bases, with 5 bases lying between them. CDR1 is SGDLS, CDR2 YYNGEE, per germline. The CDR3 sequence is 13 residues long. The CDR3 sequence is CASSEPSTDTQYF. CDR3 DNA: TGTGCCAGCAGCGAGCCTAGCACAGATACGCAGTATTTT.

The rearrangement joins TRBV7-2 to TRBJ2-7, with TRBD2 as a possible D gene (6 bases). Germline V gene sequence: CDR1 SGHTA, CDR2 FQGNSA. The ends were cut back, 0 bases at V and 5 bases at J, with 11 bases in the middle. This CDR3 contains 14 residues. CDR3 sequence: CASSLALRRDEQYF. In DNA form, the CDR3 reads TGTGCCAGCAGCTTAGCCCTCAGGAGGGACGAGCAGTACTTC.

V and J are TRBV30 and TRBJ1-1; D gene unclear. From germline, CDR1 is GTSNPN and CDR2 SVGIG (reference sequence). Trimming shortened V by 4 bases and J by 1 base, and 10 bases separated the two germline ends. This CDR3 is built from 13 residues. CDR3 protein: CAWTLLANTEAFF. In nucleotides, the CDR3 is TGTGCCTGGACACTCTTAGCGAACACTGAAGCTTTCTTT.

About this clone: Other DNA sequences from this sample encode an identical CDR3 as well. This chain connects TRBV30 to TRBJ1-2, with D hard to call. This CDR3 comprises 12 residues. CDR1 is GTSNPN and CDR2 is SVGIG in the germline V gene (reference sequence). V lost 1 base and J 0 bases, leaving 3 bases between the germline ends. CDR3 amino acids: CAWSGTNYGYTF. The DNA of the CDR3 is TGTGCCTGGAGTGGAACTAACTATGGCTACACCTTC.

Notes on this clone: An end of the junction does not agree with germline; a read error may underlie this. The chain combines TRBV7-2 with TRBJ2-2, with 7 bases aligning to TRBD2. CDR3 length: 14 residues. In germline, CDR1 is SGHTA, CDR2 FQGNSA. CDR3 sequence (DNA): TGTGCCAGCAGCCTAGCGGCGAACACCGGGGAGCTGTTTTTT. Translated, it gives CASSLAANTGELFF.

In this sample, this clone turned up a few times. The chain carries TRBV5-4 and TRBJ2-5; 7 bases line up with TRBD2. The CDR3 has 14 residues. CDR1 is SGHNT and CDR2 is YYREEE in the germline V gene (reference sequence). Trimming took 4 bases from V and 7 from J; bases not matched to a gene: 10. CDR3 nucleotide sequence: TGTGCCAGCAGCGCGGACTGGGGGAGGGGGACCCAGTACTTC. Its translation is CASSADWGRGTQYF.

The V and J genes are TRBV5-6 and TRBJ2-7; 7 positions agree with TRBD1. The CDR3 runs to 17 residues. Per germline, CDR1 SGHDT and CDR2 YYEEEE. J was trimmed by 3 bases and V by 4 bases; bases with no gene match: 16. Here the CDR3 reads CASSPSPTGSTHYEQYF. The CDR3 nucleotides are TGTGCCAGCAGCCCGTCTCCGACAGGGAGTACACACTACGAGCAGTACTTC. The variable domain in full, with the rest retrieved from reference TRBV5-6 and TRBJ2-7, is DAGVTQSPTHLIKTRGQQVTLRCSPKSGHDTVSWYQQALGQGPQFIFQYYEEEERQRGNFPDRFSGHQFPNYSSELNVNALLLGDSALYLCASSPSPTGSTHYEQYFGPGTRLTVT.

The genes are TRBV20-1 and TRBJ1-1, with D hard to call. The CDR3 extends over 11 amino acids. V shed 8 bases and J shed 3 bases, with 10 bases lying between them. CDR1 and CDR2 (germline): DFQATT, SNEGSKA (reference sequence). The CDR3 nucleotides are TGCAGTTGGGAACAGCACACTGAAGCTTTCTTT. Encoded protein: CSWEQHTEAFF.

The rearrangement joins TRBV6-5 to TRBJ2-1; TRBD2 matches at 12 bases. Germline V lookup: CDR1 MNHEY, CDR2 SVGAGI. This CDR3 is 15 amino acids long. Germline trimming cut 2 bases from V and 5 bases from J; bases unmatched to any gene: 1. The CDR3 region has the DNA TGTGCCAGCAGTTACCGGACTAGCGGGAACAATGAGCAGTTCTTC. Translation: CASSYRTSGNNEQFF.

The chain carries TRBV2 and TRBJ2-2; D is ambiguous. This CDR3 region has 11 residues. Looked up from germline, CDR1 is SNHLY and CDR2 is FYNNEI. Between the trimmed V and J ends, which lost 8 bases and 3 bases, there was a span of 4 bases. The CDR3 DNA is TGTGCCAGCGCGGACACCGGGGAGCTGTTTTTT. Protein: CASADTGELFF.

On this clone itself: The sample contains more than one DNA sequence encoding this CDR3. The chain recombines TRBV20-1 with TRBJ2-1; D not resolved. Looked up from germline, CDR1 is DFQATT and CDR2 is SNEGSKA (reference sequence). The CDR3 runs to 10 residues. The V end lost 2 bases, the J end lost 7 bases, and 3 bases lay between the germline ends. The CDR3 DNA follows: TGCAGTGCTAGACGAAATGAGCAGTTCTTC. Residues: CSARRNEQFF.

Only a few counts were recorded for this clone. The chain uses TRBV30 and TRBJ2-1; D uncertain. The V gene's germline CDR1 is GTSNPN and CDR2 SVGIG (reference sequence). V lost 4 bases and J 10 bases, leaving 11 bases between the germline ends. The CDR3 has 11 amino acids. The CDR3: CAWNSGFEQFF. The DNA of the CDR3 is TGTGCCTGGAATTCTGGTTTCGAGCAGTTCTTC. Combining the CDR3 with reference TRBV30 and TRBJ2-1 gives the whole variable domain SQTIHQWPATLVQPVGSPLSLECTVEGTSNPNLYWYRQAAGRGLQLLFYSVGIGQISSEVPQNLSASRPQDRQFILSSKKLLLSDSGFYLCAWNSGFEQFFGPGTRLTVL.

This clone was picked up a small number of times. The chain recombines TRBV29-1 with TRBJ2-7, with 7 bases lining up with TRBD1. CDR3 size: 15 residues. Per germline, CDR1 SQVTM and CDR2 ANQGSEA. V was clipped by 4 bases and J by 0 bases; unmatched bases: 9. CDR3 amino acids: CSVAPGQAGSYEQYF. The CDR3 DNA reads TGCAGCGTTGCCCCCGGACAGGCGGGCTCCTACGAGCAGTACTTC.

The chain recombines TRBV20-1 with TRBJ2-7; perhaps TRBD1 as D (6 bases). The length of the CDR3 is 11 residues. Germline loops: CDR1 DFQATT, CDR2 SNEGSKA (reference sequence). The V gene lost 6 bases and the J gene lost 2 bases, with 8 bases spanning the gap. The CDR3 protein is CSAGQTYEQYF. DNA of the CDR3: TGCAGTGCCGGACAGACCTACGAGCAGTACTTC.

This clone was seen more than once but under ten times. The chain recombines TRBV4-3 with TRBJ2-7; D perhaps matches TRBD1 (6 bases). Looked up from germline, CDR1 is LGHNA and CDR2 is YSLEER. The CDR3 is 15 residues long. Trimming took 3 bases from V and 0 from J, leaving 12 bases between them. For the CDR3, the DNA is TGCGCCAGCAGCCAGGCTGACAGGCCCTCCTACGAGCAGTACTTC. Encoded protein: CASSQADRPSYEQYF.

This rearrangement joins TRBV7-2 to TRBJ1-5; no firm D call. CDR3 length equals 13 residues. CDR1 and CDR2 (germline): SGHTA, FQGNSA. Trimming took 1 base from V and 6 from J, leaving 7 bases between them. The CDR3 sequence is CASSLDPTQPQHF. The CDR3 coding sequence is TGTGCCAGCAGCTTAGATCCGACTCAGCCCCAGCATTTT.